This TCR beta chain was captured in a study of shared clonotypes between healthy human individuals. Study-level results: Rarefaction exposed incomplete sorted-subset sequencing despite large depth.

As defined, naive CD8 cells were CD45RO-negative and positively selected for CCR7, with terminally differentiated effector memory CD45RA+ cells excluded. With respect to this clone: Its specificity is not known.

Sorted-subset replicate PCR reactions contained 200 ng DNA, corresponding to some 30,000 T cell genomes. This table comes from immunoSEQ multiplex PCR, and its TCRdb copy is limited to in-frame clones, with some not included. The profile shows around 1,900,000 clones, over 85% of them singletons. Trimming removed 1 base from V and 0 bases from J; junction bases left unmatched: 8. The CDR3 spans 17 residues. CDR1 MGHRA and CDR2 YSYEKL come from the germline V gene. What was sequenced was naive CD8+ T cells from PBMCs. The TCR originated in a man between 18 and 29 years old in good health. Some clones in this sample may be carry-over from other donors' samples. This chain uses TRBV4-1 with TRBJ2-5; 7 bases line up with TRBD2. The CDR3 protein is CASSQGRRLADQETQYF. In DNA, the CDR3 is TGCGCCAGCAGCCAAGGAAGACGGCTAGCGGACCAAGAGACCCAGTACTTC.